Listed below are T cell receptor beta chains from one sample, sequenced in a study of human T cells and chemical hapten exposure. TCRdb re-called the RACE reads through MiXCR, storing one row per CDR3 protein. This table has around 120,000 distinct CDR3 sequences, about 14% appearing once. The material sequenced was whole blood, taken in connection with sensitization to the hapten diphenylcyclopropenone (DPC). Receptor source: a young woman with alopecia areata. Some clones in this sample may be carry-over from other donors' samples. Each CDR3 is given with its conserved first and last residue. A D gene is named only where the DNA matches it firmly. Size values are once, few and many counts, or a class for expanded clones, and some rows have none.

CDR3 protein: CSARPDWDRGLTSGANVLTF
CDR3 DNA: TGCAGTGCTAGACCCGATTGGGACAGGGGTCTTACCTCTGGGGCCAACGTCCTGACTTTC
V gene: TRBV20-1
J gene: TRBJ2-6
D gene: TRBD1
CDR3 length: 20
clone size: few

CDR3 protein: CASSPRGETQYF
CDR3 DNA: TGTGCCAGCTCACCCAGAGGAGAGACCCAGTACTTC
V gene: TRBV18
J gene: TRBJ2-5
D gene: -
CDR3 length: 12
clone size: many

CDR3 protein: CASSLMEPVRETQYF
CDR3 DNA: TGTGCCAGCAGCTTGATGGAACCCGTCCGGGAGACCCAGTACTTC
V gene: TRBV5-8
J gene: TRBJ2-5
D gene: -
CDR3 length: 15
clone size: -

CDR3 protein: CASSSMRLEGNTEAFF
CDR3 DNA: TGTGCCAGCAGTTCTATGAGACTGGAGGGGAACACTGAAGCTTTCTTT
V gene: TRBV12-3/TRBV12-4
J gene: TRBJ1-1
D gene: -
CDR3 length: 16
clone size: many

CDR3 protein: CASSQDLVSPNYGYTF
CDR3 DNA: TGCGCCAGCAGCCAAGATCTGGTCAGTCCTAACTATGGCTACACCTTC
V gene: TRBV4-3
J gene: TRBJ1-2
D gene: -
CDR3 length: 16
clone size: few

CDR3 protein: CSVGGGAREQFF
CDR3 DNA: TGCAGCGTTGGTGGGGGGGCCCGTGAGCAGTTCTTC
V gene: TRBV29-1
J gene: TRBJ2-1
D gene: -
CDR3 length: 12
clone size: -

CDR3 protein: CASSPLGHAKDYGYTF
CDR3 DNA: TGTGCCAGCAGCCCCCTCGGACACGCAAAAGATTATGGCTACACCTTC
V gene: TRBV7-9
J gene: TRBJ1-2
D gene: -
CDR3 length: 16
clone size: -

CDR3 protein: CASSLRGYNQPQHF
CDR3 DNA: TGTGCCAGCAGCCTCAGGGGGTACAATCAGCCCCAGCATTTT
V gene: TRBV27
J gene: TRBJ1-5
D gene: TRBD1
CDR3 length: 14
clone size: -

CDR3 protein: CASSYSGLAGAKNIQYF
CDR3 DNA: TGTGCCAGCAGTTACTCCGGACTAGCGGGAGCCAAAAACATTCAGTACTTC
V gene: TRBV6-2/TRBV6-3
J gene: TRBJ2-4
D gene: TRBD2
CDR3 length: 17
clone size: many

CDR3 protein: CASSYRNYGYTF
CDR3 DNA: TGTGCCAGCAGTTACAGAAACTATGGCTACACCTTC
V gene: TRBV28
J gene: TRBJ1-2
D gene: -
CDR3 length: 12
clone size: -

CDR3 protein: CASSPRQVETTSGNTIYF
CDR3 DNA: TGTGCCAGCTCACCCCGACAGGTAGAAACAACCTCTGGAAACACCATATATTTT
V gene: TRBV18
J gene: TRBJ1-3
D gene: -
CDR3 length: 18
clone size: -

CDR3 protein: CSASRRASDTQYF
CDR3 DNA: TGCAGTGCTAGTCGCCGGGCCTCAGATACGCAGTATTTT
V gene: TRBV20-1
J gene: TRBJ2-3
D gene: -
CDR3 length: 13
clone size: medium-sized

CDR3 protein: CASSALTSGGPTDTQYF
CDR3 DNA: TGTGCCAGCAGCGCACTAACTAGCGGGGGGCCGACAGATACGCAGTATTTT
V gene: TRBV9
J gene: TRBJ2-3
D gene: TRBD2
CDR3 length: 17
clone size: -

CDR3 protein: CASYGHLAFF
CDR3 DNA: TGCGCCAGCTACGGACATTTGGCTTTCTTT
V gene: TRBV10-1
J gene: TRBJ1-1
D gene: -
CDR3 length: 10
clone size: -

CDR3 protein: CSAHKQRATNEKLFF
CDR3 DNA: TGCAGTGCTCACAAGCAGAGGGCAACTAATGAAAAACTGTTTTTT
V gene: TRBV20-1
J gene: TRBJ1-4
D gene: -
CDR3 length: 15
clone size: -

CDR3 protein: CASSLGTYYEQYF
CDR3 DNA: TGCGCCAGCAGCTTGGGTACCTACTACGAGCAGTACTTC
V gene: TRBV5-1
J gene: TRBJ2-7
D gene: -
CDR3 length: 13
clone size: -

CDR3 protein: CASSATGERYQPQHF
CDR3 DNA: TGCGCCAGCAGCGCCACAGGGGAAAGATATCAGCCCCAGCATTTT
V gene: TRBV5-1
J gene: TRBJ1-5
D gene: TRBD1
CDR3 length: 15
clone size: -

CDR3 protein: CASSGTGANEKLFF
CDR3 DNA: TGTGCCAGCAGCGGGACAGGCGCTAATGAAAAACTGTTTTTT
V gene: TRBV5-4
J gene: TRBJ1-4
D gene: TRBD1
CDR3 length: 14
clone size: -

CDR3 protein: CASSPLPGSSYEQYF
CDR3 DNA: TGTGCCAGCAGCCCCCTCCCGGGATCAAGCTACGAGCAGTACTTC
V gene: TRBV7-2
J gene: TRBJ2-7
D gene: -
CDR3 length: 15
clone size: -

CDR3 protein: CASSPGQGQETQYF
CDR3 DNA: TGTGCCAGCTCACCGGGACAAGGGCAAGAGACCCAGTACTTC
V gene: TRBV18
J gene: TRBJ2-5
D gene: -
CDR3 length: 14
clone size: few

CDR3 protein: CASSRIGSGNTIYF
CDR3 DNA: TGTGCCAGCAGCCGTATTGGATCTGGAAACACCATATATTTT
V gene: TRBV7-2
J gene: TRBJ1-3
D gene: -
CDR3 length: 14
clone size: few

CDR3 protein: CASSQERGFYEQYF
CDR3 DNA: TGTGCCAGCAGCCAAGAGAGGGGGTTCTACGAGCAGTACTTC
V gene: TRBV4-2
J gene: TRBJ2-7
D gene: -
CDR3 length: 14
clone size: -

CDR3 protein: CSHLSPGQSYGYTF
CDR3 DNA: TGCAGCCACCTCTCTCCGGGACAGAGCTATGGCTACACCTTC
V gene: TRBV29-1
J gene: TRBJ1-2
D gene: TRBD1
CDR3 length: 14
clone size: many

CDR3 protein: CASSLPGGGDNVLTF
CDR3 DNA: TGTGCCAGCAGTTTACCAGGGGGAGGTGACAACGTCCTGACTTTC
V gene: TRBV28
J gene: TRBJ2-6
D gene: -
CDR3 length: 15
clone size: many

CDR3 protein: CASSLRPPGGQLTYEQYF
CDR3 DNA: TGTGCCAGCAGTTTACGTCCCCCCGGCGGACAGTTGACCTACGAGCAGTACTTC
V gene: TRBV7-2
J gene: TRBJ2-7
D gene: -
CDR3 length: 18
clone size: few

CDR3 protein: CSAPSGRGGSYNEQFF
CDR3 DNA: TGCAGTGCCCCCTCGGGGCGGGGGGGCTCCTACAATGAGCAGTTCTTC
V gene: TRBV20-1
J gene: TRBJ2-1
D gene: TRBD2
CDR3 length: 16
clone size: -

CDR3 protein: CATSRGGKEQGARNTEAFF
CDR3 DNA: TGTGCCACCAGCAGAGGTGGGAAGGAGCAGGGGGCCAGGAACACTGAAGCTTTCTTT
V gene: TRBV15
J gene: TRBJ1-1
D gene: TRBD1
CDR3 length: 19
clone size: -

CDR3 protein: CASSSAGTVLNEQYF
CDR3 DNA: TGTGCCAGCAGTTCGGCCGGGACAGTATTGAACGAGCAGTACTTC
V gene: TRBV12-3/TRBV12-4
J gene: TRBJ2-7
D gene: TRBD1
CDR3 length: 15
clone size: -

CDR3 protein: CASSSRDMIGSVYGYTF
CDR3 DNA: TGTGCCAGCAGCTCCCGGGACATGATCGGGAGTGTGTATGGCTACACCTTC
V gene: TRBV7-9
J gene: TRBJ1-2
D gene: -
CDR3 length: 17
clone size: many

CDR3 protein: CASWGGGSYNEQFF
CDR3 DNA: TGTGCCAGCTGGGGAGGCGGCTCCTACAATGAGCAGTTCTTC
V gene: TRBV11-2
J gene: TRBJ2-1
D gene: -
CDR3 length: 14
clone size: many

CDR3 protein: CAVRDRTGTGNTIYF
CDR3 DNA: TGTGCCGTCCGGGACAGGACTGGCACTGGAAACACCATATATTTT
V gene: TRBV6-5
J gene: TRBJ1-3
D gene: TRBD1
CDR3 length: 15
clone size: -

CDR3 protein: CASSVGSREETQYF
CDR3 DNA: TGTGCCAGCAGCGTAGGGTCTAGGGAGGAGACCCAGTACTTC
V gene: TRBV9
J gene: TRBJ2-5
D gene: -
CDR3 length: 14
clone size: -

CDR3 protein: CASSPSTSGATYEQYF
CDR3 DNA: TGTGCCAGCAGCCCCTCGACTAGCGGGGCAACCTACGAGCAGTACTTC
V gene: TRBV7-9
J gene: TRBJ2-7
D gene: TRBD2
CDR3 length: 16
clone size: -

CDR3 protein: CSVAGIRTGMNTEAFF
CDR3 DNA: TGCAGCGTTGCGGGGATAAGGACAGGGATGAACACTGAAGCTTTCTTT
V gene: TRBV29-1
J gene: TRBJ1-1
D gene: TRBD1
CDR3 length: 16
clone size: many

CDR3 protein: CASSPGQAFYGYTF
CDR3 DNA: TGTGCCAGCAGCCCGGGACAGGCTTTCTATGGCTACACCTTC
V gene: TRBV16
J gene: TRBJ1-2
D gene: TRBD1
CDR3 length: 14
clone size: -

CDR3 protein: CASRADRAETQYF
CDR3 DNA: TGTGCCAGCAGAGCGGACAGGGCGGAGACCCAGTACTTC
V gene: TRBV6-2/TRBV6-3
J gene: TRBJ2-5
D gene: TRBD1
CDR3 length: 13
clone size: few

CDR3 protein: CATRDRVNGYTF
CDR3 DNA: TGTGCCACCCGGGACAGGGTGAATGGCTACACCTTC
V gene: TRBV28
J gene: TRBJ1-2
D gene: TRBD1
CDR3 length: 12
clone size: many

CDR3 protein: CASSLGRGSHTIYF
CDR3 DNA: TGTGCCAGCAGCTTAGGAAGGGGGAGTCACACCATATATTTT
V gene: TRBV7-2
J gene: TRBJ1-3
D gene: -
CDR3 length: 14
clone size: few

CDR3 protein: CASSRGQGGYNEQFF
CDR3 DNA: TGTGCCAGCTCACGTGGACAGGGGGGCTACAATGAGCAGTTCTTC
V gene: TRBV18
J gene: TRBJ2-1
D gene: TRBD1
CDR3 length: 15
clone size: -

CDR3 protein: CASGRDRRGEAEKLFF
CDR3 DNA: TGTGCCAGCGGCCGGGACAGAAGAGGCGAAGCTGAAAAACTGTTTTTT
V gene: TRBV2
J gene: TRBJ1-4
D gene: TRBD1
CDR3 length: 16
clone size: -

CDR3 protein: CASSGTGIRPLNEQFF
CDR3 DNA: TGTGCCAGCAGCGGAACCGGGATTCGGCCCCTCAATGAGCAGTTCTTC
V gene: TRBV5-5
J gene: TRBJ2-1
D gene: -
CDR3 length: 16
clone size: -

CDR3 protein: CAIRPGGNSPLHF
CDR3 DNA: TGTGCCATCAGGCCGGGAGGAAATTCACCCCTCCACTTT
V gene: TRBV10-3
J gene: TRBJ1-6
D gene: -
CDR3 length: 13
clone size: -

CDR3 protein: CASSSPRYEQYF
CDR3 DNA: TGTGCCAGCAGCTCACCGCGATACGAGCAGTACTTC
V gene: TRBV11-1
J gene: TRBJ2-7
D gene: -
CDR3 length: 12
clone size: -

CDR3 protein: CASSRRETQYF
CDR3 DNA: TGTGCCAGCAGCCGACGGGAGACCCAGTACTTC
V gene: TRBV6-2/TRBV6-3
J gene: TRBJ2-5
D gene: -
CDR3 length: 11
clone size: many

CDR3 protein: CASSVDSYNEQFF
CDR3 DNA: TGTGCCAGCAGCGTAGACTCCTACAATGAGCAGTTCTTC
V gene: TRBV9
J gene: TRBJ2-1
D gene: -
CDR3 length: 13
clone size: -

CDR3 protein: CASAERPSPTLHF
CDR3 DNA: TGTGCCAGCGCAGAACGACCCTCCCCCACCCTCCACTTT
V gene: TRBV6-2/TRBV6-3
J gene: TRBJ1-6
D gene: -
CDR3 length: 13
clone size: -

CDR3 protein: CASRGGTAFSYEQYF
CDR3 DNA: TGTGCCAGCAGGGGAGGGACCGCTTTTTCCTACGAGCAGTACTTC
V gene: TRBV28
J gene: TRBJ2-7
D gene: TRBD2
CDR3 length: 15
clone size: few

CDR3 protein: CASSVGPGDTYEQYF
CDR3 DNA: TGTGCCAGCAGCGTAGGGCCAGGGGACACCTACGAGCAGTACTTC
V gene: TRBV9
J gene: TRBJ2-7
D gene: -
CDR3 length: 15
clone size: few

CDR3 protein: CASIRGAPFTYNEQFF
CDR3 DNA: TGTGCCAGCATCCGCGGGGCGCCTTTCACCTACAATGAGCAGTTCTTC
V gene: TRBV11-2
J gene: TRBJ2-1
D gene: -
CDR3 length: 16
clone size: few

CDR3 protein: CASSREGSNQPQHF
CDR3 DNA: TGCGCCAGCAGCCGCGAAGGGAGCAATCAGCCCCAGCATTTT
V gene: TRBV5-1
J gene: TRBJ1-5
D gene: -
CDR3 length: 14
clone size: few

CDR3 protein: CAWSVLLGGYTF
CDR3 DNA: TGTGCCTGGAGTGTTTTGTTGGGTGGCTACACCTTC
V gene: TRBV30
J gene: TRBJ1-2
D gene: -
CDR3 length: 12
clone size: few

CDR3 protein: CASSLAAGLAYEQYF
CDR3 DNA: TGTGCCAGCAGCTTAGCGGCAGGATTAGCCTACGAGCAGTACTTC
V gene: TRBV7-2
J gene: TRBJ2-7
D gene: -
CDR3 length: 15
clone size: -

CDR3 protein: CASSRQGVPSTGYTF
CDR3 DNA: TGTGCCAGCAGCCGACAGGGGGTCCCTTCGACGGGCTACACCTTC
V gene: TRBV6-2/TRBV6-3
J gene: TRBJ1-2
D gene: TRBD1
CDR3 length: 15
clone size: many